This T cell receptor beta chain was documented in a study of T-cell memory formation after mild COVID-19. Study-wide results and caveats: Detection of some responders pre-infection suggested pre-existing cross-reactive memory T cells participated. Clones that contracted clustered mainly in CM and EM if CD4+ and in EMRA if CD8+. Specificity for SARS-CoV-2 was not confirmed among the second-wave clones peaking on day 37.

TCRdb itself ran the 5' RACE reads through MiXCR, one entry per CDR3 protein. The sample contains 200,000 or so distinct CDR3 sequences, 16% of which appear only once. V lost 0 bases and J lost 3; bases outside the gene matches: 4. Looked up from germline, CDR1 is DFQATT and CDR2 is SNEGSKA (reference sequence). The CDR3 runs to 15 residues. This clonotype was seen only a few times. Its antigen is still unknown. The V call is TRBV20-1, the J call TRBJ2-1, with 8 bases fitting TRBD2. The TCR comes from an adult woman who had mild COVID-19 (a few samples of this study predate the infection). Cell type and time point are not known. Sequenced material: PBMCs or a T cell subset sorted from them (not recorded which). The CDR3 sequence: CSAREASGGYNEQFF. DNA for the CDR3: TGCAGTGCTAGAGAGGCCAGCGGGGGCTACAATGAGCAGTTCTTC.